This T cell receptor beta chain was recorded in a study of cytomegalovirus exposure and HLA in healthy donors (dated by TCRdb to the late 2010s). Notes on the research overall: In an earlier analysis of 587 of the donors, 250 to 350 Gb of sequence data and 117 million unique TCR beta sequences from about 190 million T cells were reported. Roughly 300 gigabases of sequencing data and around 88 million unique TCR sequences made up an early release that covered roughly 670 HLA-typed donors. The genetic ancestry cluster associated with self-reported Caucasian donors included 70% to 85% of the 398 genotyped donors. The aim of the study was to test whether cataloging public T cell receptors could identify signatures of past pathogen exposure. The study profiled the T cell repertoires of around 700 subjects by immunosequencing and related them to cytomegalovirus serostatus. Besides the first cohort of hundreds of subjects, a separate validation cohort made up of over a hundred different subjects was used. To predict cytomegalovirus infection status, the study brought together high-throughput TCR immunosequencing, statistical association of individual TCRs with disease status, and machine learning. A later analysis re-analyzed previously published TCR beta repertoires from 600 to 850 donors and added high-resolution HLA genotyping to study TCR occurrence patterns. In the later analysis, no new phenotypic data were used to find candidate immune exposures; instead, reliance was placed on TCR beta sequences and their occurrence across donors. In an earlier analysis of roughly 540 of the donors, high-throughput TCR beta sequencing was used to judge whether each TCR beta V gene segment behaved as functional or pseudogenic. Alongside the repertoire data, information on donor age, sex, ethnicity and CMV serostatus was compiled. A later genetic analysis used genome-wide SNP genotypes for about 60% of the 666 donors, treating that subset as a discovery cohort. Every repertoire in the discovery cohort had been generated on one and the same sequencing platform. HLA typing covered class I and class II loci at four-digit resolution. Typing coverage varied by locus: 629-630 donors for A, B, C, DRB1 and DQB1; roughly 560 for DQA1; about 570 for DPA1; around 450 for DPB1. Because of strong linkage in the cohort, 4 to 6 DR-DQ haplotypes were treated as single units for association and clustering. Among several hundred genotyped donors of the cohort, an average of about 220,000 unique TCR beta nucleotide sequences was sequenced per donor, of which about 19% were non-productive. Overall results and qualifications from the work: The study listed 150 to 200 TCR beta chains as associated with cytomegalovirus. In an earlier analysis of some 640 of the donors, most TCR beta V segments were observed in productive rearrangements about 87% or about 30% of the time, broadly matching IMGT annotations. In vitro tests confirmed that three of the cytomegalovirus-associated TCR beta chains recognize cytomegalovirus antigens. Sequencing depth was assumed to be roughly uniform across donors in the presence/absence analyses, though that assumption may not hold. Most TCR sequences were seen in very few donors, while some public TCRs were found in many individuals. Assigning TCR associations to individual alleles was difficult when HLA alleles, especially DR and DQ, strongly co-occurred. At a false discovery rate of 0.05, a later analysis linked some 17,000 TCR beta sequences to specific HLA alleles. In a later analysis, HLA-associated TCR beta chains showed more clonal expansion and lower generation probabilities than non-associated chains that were equally common. In a later analysis, most CMV-associated TCR beta chains were found to appear HLA-restricted, with HLA associations seemingly driven largely by CMV exposure. Several of the top co-occurrence clusters appeared to be linked to parvovirus B19, influenza, CMV and Epstein-Barr virus, according to a later analysis. In a later analysis, TCR association rates were found to vary across HLA loci, with the most associated TCRs seen for DRB1 alleles and the fewest for HLA-C alleles. CMV serostatus was the only immune exposure information available for the cohort. This cohort had only TCR beta chains sequenced, and the lack of alpha or paired-chain data limited which features could be detected. A further reported finding was that TCR beta sequences accurately predicted the HLA-A and HLA-B alleles for most subjects in the first cohort. A cluster of highly shared sequence variants was judged likely to represent a technical artifact of the sequencing pipeline. A later genetic analysis reported fewer N-insertions in productive TCRs among donors in an Asian-associated ancestry cluster than the roughly 700-donor mean. In both the original and validation cohorts, the classifier was reported to diagnose cytomegalovirus status with high specificity and sensitivity. Some 15 rarely observed V segments, including chromosome 9 orphons, were excluded from the earlier analysis of several hundred of the donors because counts were too low. An association between a missense DCLRE1C variant and V-gene and J-gene trimming of TCR beta chains was found in a later genetic analysis and replicated in an independent cohort. The authors suggested that the approach could potentially be extended to other disease states and immunological phenotypes. Linkage disequilibrium might explain the correlated functional status among segregating V segments, but an unknown experimental factor could not be ruled out. The 87-base-pair reads could not distinguish some IMGT-functional V segments, including TRBV6-2 and TRBV6-3, so those segments were excluded. Because some donors lacked HLA typing at each locus, the association tests relied only on the typed subset.

Deletion took 5 bases off V and 2 bases off J, with a span of 28 bases between the germline ends. The CDR3 holds 19 amino acids from the cysteine to the phenylalanine. Only the CDR3 region is kept as DNA, spanning 57 bases read in frame from base 1. CDR1 and CDR2 are read off the germline V gene as SGHTA and FQGNSA. Receptor libraries were prepared by the immunoSEQ multiplex PCR assay. A mixture of 60 forward primers for TCR Vbeta segments and 13 reverse primers for TCR Jbeta segments was used in the multiplex PCR. Amplification of the CDR3 region of rearranged TCR beta genes was performed with a multiplex PCR assay on genomic DNA. The amplified TCR beta libraries were sequenced on the Illumina HiSeq System as 87-base-pair reads. In the authors' own workflow: A later analysis counted tens of millions of unique TCR beta chains across the 550 to 700 repertoires, and some 11 million of these chains were shared by at least two donors. Raw reads were error-corrected and collapsed into unique sequences by a nearest-neighbor algorithm in which closely related sequences were merged to remove PCR and sequencing errors. CDR3 sequences were aligned to IMGT reference sequences to assign V, D and J gene segments. For a sequence to be retained, a match of at least six nucleotides to both a V gene segment and a J gene segment was required. A rearrangement counted as productive if the CDR3 had no stop codons and remained in frame with V and J, and every other rearrangement counted as non-productive. CDR3 was defined by IMGT convention, running from the second conserved V-encoded cysteine to the conserved J-encoded phenylalanine. The earlier analysis of about 610 of the donors excluded any sequence lacking an unambiguous match to a single V gene segment. An earlier analysis of several hundred of the donors called V segments functional above 56.7% productive rearrangements and segregating when the between-donor standard deviation exceeded 5%. To diagnose cytomegalovirus status from the catalog of TCR beta chain sequences, a statistical classification framework was built. V and J gene assignment, in a later analysis, came from comparing TCR nucleotide sequences with IMGT/GENE-DB human TR gene sequences. A later analysis assigned CDR3 sequences and most-parsimonious VDJ recombination scenarios with the TCRdist pipeline. In a later analysis, each TCR beta chain was defined by its CDR3 amino acid sequence together with its V-gene family, and reads lacking a unique V-gene family were excluded. A later analysis removed 450 to 600 highly shared, low-generation-probability nucleotide sequences to deal with suspected cross-contamination and a sequencing artifact. A later analysis calculated a clonal expansion index for each public chain from normalized within-repertoire ranks of inferred template counts. Generation probabilities in a later analysis came from a VDJ recombination model fitted to out-of-frame rearrangements, and those results were checked against IGoR. In a later analysis, hypergeometric tests were used to score TCR-TCR, TCR-HLA and TCR-CMV co-occurrence, with a repertoire-size bias correction applied to TCR pairs. To estimate false discovery rates, a later analysis permuted the HLA or CMV assignments 20 times. In a later analysis, co-occurring TCRs were grouped using DBSCAN, and TCRdist sequence similarity was added for clustering within HLA-allele-positive subsets. Co-occurrence clustering excluded repertoires with fewer than 30,000 or more than 120,000 public chains, plus five with anomalous nucleotide sharing. TCRdb carries this immuneACCESS record with in-frame sequences only. Its versions omit some clonotypes, under half of them owing to an unresolved V gene in the studies checked, with the rest unexplained. That table gives V, J and clone size, and the DNA gave D and trimming. For this sample, the table gives about 55,000 clones. About 9.1% of the sample goes to the ten largest clones.

The cohort was made up of approximately 670 healthy bone marrow donors. Cohort members were all nominally healthy when sampled, although unrecorded immune exposures were likely present. The donor was CMV seropositive and belonged to the group of more than 250 seropositive cohort members. Each donor provided a peripheral blood sample, and peripheral blood mononuclear cells were used for TCR beta sequencing. The Qiagen DNeasy Blood Extraction Kit was used to extract genomic DNA from the blood cell samples. As concerns this clone: Its antigen is not yet known.

This receptor was taken from a man over 45 in good health and CMV-seropositive. What was sequenced was PBMCs. This receptor chain uses TRBV7-2 and TRBJ2-7, and possibly TRBD1, on 6 matching bases. Here the CDR3 is given as CASSLRTLSTGLRAYEQYF. In nucleotide form, the sequence is TGTGCCAGCAGCCTACGGACTCTATCTACAGGGTTAAGAGCCTACGAGCAGTACTTC.